Below, 30 T cell receptor beta chains from the same sample are listed, as sequenced in a study of T cell responses to AZD1222 COVID-19 vaccine. Sequenced by immunoSEQ multiplex PCR; TCRdb stores in-frame clones only, minus some. The data contain nearly 110,000 clones, roughly 87% of them seen just once; the ten biggest clones take up about 4.5%. Sequencing used peripheral blood, obtained on day 0 of AZD1222 vaccination. The source of these receptors is an adult in good health.

The chain couples TRBV7-2 to TRBJ1-1; D call uncertain. This CDR3 region has 13 residues. With 1 base removed from V and 7 bases from J, the gap between germline ends came to 10 bases. Germline V gene sequence: CDR1 SGHTA, CDR2 FQGNSA. The CDR3 here is CASSLGVSGEAFF. CDR3 nucleotides: TGTGCCAGCAGCTTAGGAGTTAGTGGTGAAGCTTTCTTT.

This clone was detected a few times. The CDR3 sequence: CASSFKTGITYEQYF. CDR3 DNA: TGTGCCAGCAGTTTTAAGACAGGGATTACCTACGAGCAGTACTTC. The chain joins TRBV7-9 to TRBJ2-7; 7 bases fit TRBD1. V shed 6 bases, J shed 2 bases, and the junction held 10 bases outside the gene matches. CDR1 SEHNR and CDR2 FQNEAQ come from the germline V gene (reference sequence). This CDR3 has 15 residues.

The rearrangement joins TRBV19 to TRBJ2-7; D unresolved. Trimming took off 8 bases at V and 4 bases at J, with 9 bases between the two ends. Germline CDR1 and CDR2: LNHDA and SQIVND (reference sequence). CDR3 size: 11 residues. CDR3 in amino acids: CASGNLYEQYF. CDR3 coding DNA: TGTGCCAGTGGAAACCTGTACGAGCAGTACTTC.

The genes are TRBV27 and TRBJ2-6; 8 nucleotides align to TRBD1. This CDR3 region has 15 residues. V shed 8 bases and J 4 bases; nucleotides not matched to a gene: 7. Germline V CDR1 and CDR2: MNHEY, SMNVEV (reference sequence). CDR3 residues: CASRQGAGGANVLTF. The CDR3 DNA follows: TGTGCCAGCCGTCAGGGGGCGGGCGGGGCCAACGTCCTGACTTTC.

The chain links TRBV4-2 to TRBJ1-2, with 10 bases that match TRBD1. Per the germline V gene, CDR1 is LGHNA and CDR2 is YNFKEQ. There are 14 residues in the CDR3. V trimming: 4 bases; J trimming: 7 bases; junction bases outside the gene matches: 6. The CDR3 sequence is CASSRTGGPTGYTF. Here the CDR3 DNA reads TGTGCCAGCAGCCGGACAGGGGGGCCAACTGGCTACACCTTC.

The chain uses TRBV12-3 or TRBV12-4 and TRBJ1-3; D uncertain. The CDR3 loop spans 13 amino acids. V dropped 5 bases and J dropped 4 bases, with 9 bases sitting between them. In DNA, the CDR3 is TGTGCCAGCAGTGCCGGACCCGGAAACACCATATATTTT. It encodes CASSAGPGNTIYF.

The V gene is TRBV7-9, the J gene TRBJ2-3; tentatively, D is TRBD2 (5 bases). V was pared by 6 bases and J by 6 bases, with 10 bases between. Germline CDR1 SEHNR, CDR2 FQNEAQ (reference sequence). This CDR3 region has 12 residues. For the CDR3, the DNA is TGTGCCAGCAGACTACCGGGGGATACGCAGTATTTT. This encodes CASRLPGDTQYF.

This clone was seen only a few times. The chain employs TRBV27 and TRBJ1-5; 12 bases map to TRBD1. There are 16 residues in the CDR3. Germline V gene lookup returns CDR1 MNHEY and CDR2 SMNVEV (reference sequence). The V gene end was trimmed by 4 bases and the J gene end by 0 bases; junction bases not matched to a gene: 1. CDR3 nucleotides: TGTGCCAGCAGTTCGGGACAGGGGGCTAGCAATCAGCCCCAGCATTTT. Its protein is CASSSGQGASNQPQHF.

The chain uses TRBV19 and TRBJ1-1, with D tentatively TRBD1 (5 bases). The CDR3 length is 15 residues. CDR1 and CDR2 from the germline V gene are LNHDA and SQIVND (reference sequence). V dropped 7 bases and J dropped 3 bases, with 18 bases sitting between them. The CDR3 region has the DNA TGTGCCAGTACCAACCGGGGGGGGTTAGACACTGAAGCTTTCTTT. This gives the protein CASTNRGGLDTEAFF.

The chain links TRBV18 to TRBJ1-3, with TRBD1 as a possible D gene (5 bases). The CDR3 runs 16 residues. The germline gives CDR1 KGHSH, CDR2 LQKENI. Deletions cut 0 bases from V and 2 bases from J, with 11 bases between. The CDR3 spells CASSPPGGSAGNTIYF. The CDR3 coding sequence is TGTGCCAGCTCACCACCTGGGGGGTCTGCTGGAAACACCATATATTTT.

The rearrangement links TRBV6-5 to TRBJ1-2, with no clear D. The CDR3 runs 12 residues. Looked up from germline, CDR1 is MNHEY and CDR2 is SVGAGI. V was shortened by 3 bases and J by 5 bases, with 7 bases between the two germline ends. The CDR3 loop reads CASSYMVYGYTF. CDR3 nucleotide sequence: TGTGCCAGCAGTTATATGGTTTATGGCTACACCTTC.

This chain uses TRBV27 with TRBJ1-2; D is ambiguous. The CDR3 has 14 residues. The V and J ends lost 3 bases and 0 bases respectively, with 8 bases between them. CDR1 MNHEY and CDR2 SMNVEV come from the germline V gene (reference sequence). CDR3: CASSFLSTNYGYTF. CDR3 nucleotides: TGTGCCAGCAGTTTTCTTTCTACTAACTATGGCTACACCTTC.

This clone turned up a few times. The chain combines TRBV6-5 with TRBJ2-2; tentative D call: TRBD1 (5 bases). Per the germline V gene, CDR1 is MNHEY and CDR2 is SVGAGI. The CDR3 spans 14 residues. Trimming removed 8 bases at V and 3 bases at J, with 13 bases between. In nucleotides, the CDR3 is TGTGCCAGCCCCCTCGAAGGGGACACCGGGGAGCTGTTTTTT. Its protein product is CASPLEGDTGELFF.

The V gene is TRBV12-1, the J gene TRBJ1-5; the DNA was not compared with TRBD1, the D call given in the table. TRBV12-1 is termed a pseudogene. This CDR3 spans 13 amino acids. Here the CDR3 DNA reads TGTGCCAACCAGGGACAGGTCAATCAGCCCCAGCATTTT. This codes for CANQGQVNQPQHF.

The chain is built from TRBV27 and TRBJ1-1; D gene unclear. Germline V gene data show CDR1 as MNHEY and CDR2 as SMNVEV (reference sequence). Deletions cut 1 base from V and 5 bases from J, with 14 bases between. CDR3 length: 15 amino acids. The CDR3 protein is CASSLLGQVWTEAFF. The CDR3 DNA sequence: TGTGCCAGCAGTTTATTAGGGCAGGTCTGGACTGAAGCTTTCTTT.

The chain joins TRBV4-3 to TRBJ2-2, with D hard to call. This CDR3 has 12 amino acids. Trimming stripped 1 base from V and 6 bases from J, with 3 bases between. Per the germline V gene, CDR1 is LGHNA and CDR2 is YSLEER. CDR3 protein: CASSQVSGELFF. DNA for the CDR3: TGCGCCAGCAGCCAAGTTTCCGGGGAGCTGTTTTTT.

The rearrangement uses TRBV13 and TRBJ1-6; D possibly corresponds to TRBD1 (5 bases). Germline V gene sequence: CDR1 PRHDT, CDR2 FYEKMQ (reference sequence). This CDR3 contains 13 residues. Trimming left V 4 bases short and J 7 bases short, with 8 bases between. CDR3 sequence: CASSSRQNSPLHF. The CDR3 DNA is TGTGCCAGCAGCTCAAGACAGAATTCACCCCTCCACTTT. The entire variable domain, with the rest obtained from reference TRBV13 and TRBJ1-6, is as follows: AAGVIQSPRHLIKEKRETATLKCYPIPRHDTVYWYQQGPGQDPQFLISFYEKMQSDKGSIPDRFSAQQFSDYHSELNMSSLELGDSALYFCASSSRQNSPLHFGNGTRLTVT.

The chain has TRBV19 and TRBJ2-2, with D unclear. Deletions cut 5 bases from V and 0 bases from J, with 4 bases between. The length of the CDR3 is 13 residues. Germline V gene lookup returns CDR1 LNHDA and CDR2 SQIVND (reference sequence). CDR3 protein: CASSWANTGELFF. The CDR3 bases are TGTGCCAGTAGTTGGGCGAACACCGGGGAGCTGTTTTTT.

The rearrangement links TRBV7-2 to TRBJ2-5; D not resolved. The germline CDR1 and CDR2 sequences are SGHTA and FQGNSA. V shed 9 bases and J shed 5 bases, with 22 bases lying between them. This CDR3 is 15 amino acids long. DNA of the CDR3: TGTGCCAGTATTTTGTCCGGCGCAGAAGCGGAGACCCAGTACTTC. The encoded protein is CASILSGAEAETQYF.

This clone counts as medium-sized (0.01 to 0.1%). The chain recombines TRBV2 with TRBJ2-7, with D perhaps matching TRBD1 (5 bases). The germline V and J ends were trimmed by 4 bases and 0 bases, with 10 bases remaining between them. The length of the CDR3 is 14 residues. Germline V lookup: CDR1 SNHLY, CDR2 FYNNEI. Written as DNA, the CDR3 is TGTGCCAGCAGTGTGGGGCTGAACTCCTACGAGCAGTACTTC. Protein sequence: CASSVGLNSYEQYF.

This clone has just one count. The CDR3 bases are TGTGCCAGCCGGGGAACGAGCTCTGGAAACACCATATATTTT. Its translation is CASRGTSSGNTIYF. This chain joins TRBV2 and TRBJ1-3; D is ambiguous. Trimming stripped 8 bases from V and 0 bases from J, with 11 bases between. The V gene's germline CDR1 is SNHLY and CDR2 FYNNEI. The CDR3 is made up of 14 amino acids.

V is TRBV7-9 and J is TRBJ2-7; 8 nucleotides agree with TRBD2. Germline V gene sequence: CDR1 SEHNR, CDR2 FQNEAQ (reference sequence). The length of the CDR3 is 16 residues. V was clipped by 4 bases and J by 4 bases; unmatched bases: 12. The CDR3 DNA reads as TGTGCCAGCAGCTCACCCCCGGGAAGCGGGAGTTACGAGCAGTACTTC. Its translation: CASSSPPGSGSYEQYF.

The rearrangement uses TRBV6-2 or TRBV6-3 and TRBJ1-1; possible D gene TRBD1, 6 bases. Trimming shortened V by 2 bases and J by 7 bases, and 26 bases separated the two germline ends. This CDR3 spans 18 amino acids. The V gene's germline CDR1 is MNHEY and CDR2 SVGEGT. The CDR3 sequence is CASSYPEGSFRTVYEAFF. CDR3 sequence (DNA): TGTGCCAGCAGTTACCCCGAGGGATCCTTTCGGACAGTCTATGAAGCTTTCTTT.

The V gene is TRBV7-9, the J gene TRBJ2-1; D gene unclear. CDR3 size: 15 residues. CDR1 is SEHNR and CDR2 is FQNEAQ in the germline V gene (reference sequence). V shed 5 bases and J shed 6 bases, with 17 bases lying between them. The CDR3 reads CASSLSTSPSNEQFF. The CDR3 DNA reads as TGTGCCAGCAGCCTGTCGACTTCCCCCTCCAATGAGCAGTTCTTC.

In nucleotides, the CDR3 is TGTGCCAGCAGCCTTACTGTCATGAACACTGAAGCTTTCTTT. It translates to CASSLTVMNTEAFF. The J gene is TRBJ1-1, the V gene TRBV4-2; D unclear. V dropped 4 bases and J dropped 0 bases, with 9 bases sitting between them. Germline V gene sequence: CDR1 LGHNA, CDR2 YNFKEQ. The CDR3 extends over 14 amino acids.

The chain employs TRBV3-1 (or the pseudogene TRBV3-2) and TRBJ1-1, with D possibly matching TRBD1 (6 bases). The germline V and J ends were trimmed by 0 bases and 7 bases, with 9 bases remaining between them. The germline CDR1 and CDR2 sequences are LGHDT and YNNKEL (reference sequence). The CDR3 extends over 13 amino acids. The CDR3 DNA follows: TGTGCCAGCAGCCAAGAAGGGGGAGGTGAAGCTTTCTTT. It is translated as CASSQEGGGEAFF.

V usage is TRBV11-3 and J usage is TRBJ2-1; D remains ambiguous. Looked up from germline, CDR1 is SGHNT and CDR2 is YENEEA. The V and J ends lost 2 bases and 9 bases respectively, with 8 bases between them. The CDR3 covers 12 residues. The CDR3 here is CASSLTRSEQFF. The CDR3 DNA reads TGTGCCAGCAGCTTAACCAGATCTGAGCAGTTCTTC.

The chain uses TRBV5-5 and TRBJ2-3; D perhaps matches TRBD1 (6 bases). Trimming took off 5 bases at V and 2 bases at J, with 12 bases between the two ends. The germline V gene has CDR1 SGHKS and CDR2 YYEKEE (reference sequence). The CDR3 has 14 amino acids. CDR3 in DNA: TGTGCCAGCAGTAAACAGGGTATCACAGATACGCAGTATTTT. This translates into CASSKQGITDTQYF.

This clone was seen once. The genes are TRBV9 and TRBJ2-2; unclear D gene. This CDR3 spans 13 amino acids. Germline V gene sequence: CDR1 SGDLS, CDR2 YYNGEE. Trimming removed 0 bases at V and 5 bases at J, with 5 bases between. The CDR3 region has the DNA TGTGCCAGCAGCGTAGAAGGGACCGGGGAGCTGTTTTTT. Protein sequence: CASSVEGTGELFF.

The gene calls are TRBV3-1 (or the pseudogene TRBV3-2) and TRBJ1-1; D call uncertain. Trimming cost V 4 bases and J 11 bases, with 11 bases left between them. The CDR3 spans 11 residues. CDR1 and CDR2 from the germline V gene are LGHDT and YNNKEL (reference sequence). CDR3 DNA sequence: TGTGCCAGCAGCCTTGAAGGGTATGCTTTCTTT. Translated: CASSLEGYAFF.